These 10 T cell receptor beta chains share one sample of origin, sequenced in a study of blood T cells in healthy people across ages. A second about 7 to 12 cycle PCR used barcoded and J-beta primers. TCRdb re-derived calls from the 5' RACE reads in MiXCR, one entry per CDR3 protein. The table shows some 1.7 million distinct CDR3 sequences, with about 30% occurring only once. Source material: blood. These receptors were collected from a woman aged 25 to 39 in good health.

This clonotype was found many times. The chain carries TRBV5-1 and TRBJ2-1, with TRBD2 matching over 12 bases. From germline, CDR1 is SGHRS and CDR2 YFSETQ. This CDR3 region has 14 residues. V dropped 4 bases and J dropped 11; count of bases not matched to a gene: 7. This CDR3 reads CASSTGLAGDKQFF. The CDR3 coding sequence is TGCGCCAGCAGCACGGGACTAGCGGGCGATAAGCAGTTCTTC. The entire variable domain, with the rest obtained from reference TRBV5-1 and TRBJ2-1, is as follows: KAGVTQTPRYLIKTRGQQVTLSCSPISGHRSVSWYQQTPGQGLQFLFEYFSETQRNKGNFPGRFSGRQFSNSRSEMNVSTLELGDSALYLCASSTGLAGDKQFFGPGTRLTVL.

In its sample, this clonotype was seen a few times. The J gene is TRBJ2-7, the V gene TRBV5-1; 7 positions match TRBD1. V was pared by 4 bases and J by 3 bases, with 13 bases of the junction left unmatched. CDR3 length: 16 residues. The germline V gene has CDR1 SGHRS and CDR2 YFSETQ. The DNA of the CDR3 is TGCGCCAGCAGCAAAACAGGGGACGGTGGGAGCTACGAGCAGTACTTC. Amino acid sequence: CASSKTGDGGSYEQYF.

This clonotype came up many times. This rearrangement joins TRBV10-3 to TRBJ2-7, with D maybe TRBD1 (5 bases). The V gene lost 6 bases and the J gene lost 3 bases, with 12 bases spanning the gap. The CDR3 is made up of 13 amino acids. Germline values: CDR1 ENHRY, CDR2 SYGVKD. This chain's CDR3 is CAISRAIFYEQYF. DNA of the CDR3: TGTGCCATCAGCAGGGCAATTTTCTACGAGCAGTACTTC.

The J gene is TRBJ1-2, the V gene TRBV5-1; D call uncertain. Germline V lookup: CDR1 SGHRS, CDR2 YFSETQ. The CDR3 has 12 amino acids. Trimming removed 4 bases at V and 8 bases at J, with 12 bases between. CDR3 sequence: CASSAGQWGYTF. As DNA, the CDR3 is TGCGCCAGCAGCGCGGGCCAGTGGGGCTACACCTTC.

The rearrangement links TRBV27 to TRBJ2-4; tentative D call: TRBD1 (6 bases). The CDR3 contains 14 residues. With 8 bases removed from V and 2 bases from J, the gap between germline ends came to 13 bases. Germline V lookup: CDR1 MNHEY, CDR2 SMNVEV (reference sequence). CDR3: CASGNRETKNIQYF. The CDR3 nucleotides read TGTGCCAGCGGAAACAGGGAAACCAAAAACATTCAGTACTTC.

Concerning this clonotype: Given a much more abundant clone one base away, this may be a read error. The CDR3 DNA sequence: TGTGCCAGCAGTTTGGGGCGGCTATCGGGGAGCGAAGAGACCCAGTACTTC. This gives the protein CASSLGRLSGSEETQYF. The rearrangement uses TRBV12-3 or TRBV12-4 and TRBJ2-5, with D possibly called TRBD1 or TRBD2 (5 bases each). The CDR3 totals 17 residues. V was trimmed by 3 bases and J by 3 bases, leaving 20 bases between them.

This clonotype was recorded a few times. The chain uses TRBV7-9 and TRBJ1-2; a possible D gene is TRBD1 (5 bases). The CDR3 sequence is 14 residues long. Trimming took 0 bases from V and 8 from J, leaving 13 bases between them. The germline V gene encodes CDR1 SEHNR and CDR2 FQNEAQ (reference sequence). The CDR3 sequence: CASSLATGFWGYTF. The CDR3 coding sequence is TGTGCCAGCAGCTTAGCTACAGGTTTTTGGGGCTACACCTTC.

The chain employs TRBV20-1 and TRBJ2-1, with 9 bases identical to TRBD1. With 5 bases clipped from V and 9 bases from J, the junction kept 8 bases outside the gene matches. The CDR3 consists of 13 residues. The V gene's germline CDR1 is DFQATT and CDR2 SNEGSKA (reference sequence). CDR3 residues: CSAPRRQGVEQFF. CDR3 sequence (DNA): TGCAGTGCTCCTAGAAGACAGGGGGTTGAGCAGTTCTTC.

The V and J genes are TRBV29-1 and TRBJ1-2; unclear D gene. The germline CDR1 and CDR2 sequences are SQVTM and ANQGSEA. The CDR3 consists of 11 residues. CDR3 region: CVVFVDYGYTF. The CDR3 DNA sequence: TGCGTCGTTTTTGTGGACTATGGCTACACCTTC. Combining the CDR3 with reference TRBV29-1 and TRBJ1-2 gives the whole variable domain SAVISQKPSRDICQRGTSLTIQCQVDSQVTMMFWYRQQPGQSLTLIATANQGSEATYESGFVIDKFPISRPNLTFSTLTVSNMSPEDSSIYLCVVFVDYGYTFGSGTRLTVV.

Here the CDR3 DNA reads TGCGCCAGCAGCTTGTTAAAGGGGCCCCAGGCGGGCACTGAAGCTTTCTTT. The encoded protein is CASSLLKGPQAGTEAFF. The chain has TRBV5-1 and TRBJ1-1; possible D gene TRBD1, 5 bases. Trimming removed 1 base at V and 4 bases at J, with 20 bases between. CDR3 size: 17 residues. Germline loops: CDR1 SGHRS, CDR2 YFSETQ.